This T cell receptor beta chain was sequenced in a study of early T cells in non-severe SARS-CoV-2 infection. Study information: The sequenced material was bulk RNA from unsorted whole blood, and its chains were unpaired.

Unique molecular identifier tags were affixed to discrete cDNA molecules. TCRdb re-analysed the 5' RACE reads in MiXCR, keeping a single row per CDR3 protein. The sample includes fewer than 85,000 distinct CDR3 sequences, around 13% seen only once; the top ten take around 1.3%. This clonotype came up many times. The antigen is undetermined. Overall study results and limits: VDJdb matching favored anti-spike CD8 responses, missing private and CD4 specificities.

Per the germline V gene, CDR1 is SQVTM and CDR2 is ANQGSEA. V was trimmed by 4 bases and J by 1 base, leaving 11 bases between them. The CDR3 length is 14 residues. The rearrangement joins TRBV29-1 to TRBJ2-1; possible D gene TRBD1, 6 bases. This clonotype originated in an adult who was a healthcare worker with PCR-confirmed SARS-CoV-2 infection or an uninfected control (not recorded which). Sequenced material: whole blood. This CDR3 reads CSVGPTGSYNEQFF. DNA for the CDR3: TGCAGCGTTGGTCCGACAGGTTCCTACAATGAGCAGTTCTTC.